This T cell receptor (beta chain) comes out of a study of T-cell reconstitution after alpha-beta-depleted transplantation in children. The study, taken as a whole, reports: Reportedly, roughly two months post-transplant, alpha-beta T cells arose from several hundred expanded graft clones.

Trimming cost V 3 bases and J 3 bases, with 19 bases left between them. Germline V gene lookup returns CDR1 LNHDA and CDR2 SQIVND (reference sequence). The CDR3 is made up of 17 amino acids. On this clonotype: Its antigen is not identified.

Unique molecular identifiers were incorporated during preparation of the TCRbeta library. TCRdb recomputed calls from the PCR reads with MiXCR, one row per CDR3 protein. The table shows about 510,000 distinct CDR3 sequences, with 10% to 12% occurring only once. This TCR derives from a female patient between 2 and 15 years old who had a stem cell transplant for aplastic anemia, so the T cells may come from the graft donor. The sequences come from PBMCs, mostly from graft donor cells, collected 180 days after TCRalphabeta/CD19-depleted stem cell transplant. The chain employs TRBV19 and TRBJ2-3; D gene uncertain. This chain's CDR3 is CASSILPTQRATDTQYF. In nucleotides, the CDR3 is TGTGCCAGTAGTATTCTCCCCACCCAACGGGCTACAGATACGCAGTATTTT.